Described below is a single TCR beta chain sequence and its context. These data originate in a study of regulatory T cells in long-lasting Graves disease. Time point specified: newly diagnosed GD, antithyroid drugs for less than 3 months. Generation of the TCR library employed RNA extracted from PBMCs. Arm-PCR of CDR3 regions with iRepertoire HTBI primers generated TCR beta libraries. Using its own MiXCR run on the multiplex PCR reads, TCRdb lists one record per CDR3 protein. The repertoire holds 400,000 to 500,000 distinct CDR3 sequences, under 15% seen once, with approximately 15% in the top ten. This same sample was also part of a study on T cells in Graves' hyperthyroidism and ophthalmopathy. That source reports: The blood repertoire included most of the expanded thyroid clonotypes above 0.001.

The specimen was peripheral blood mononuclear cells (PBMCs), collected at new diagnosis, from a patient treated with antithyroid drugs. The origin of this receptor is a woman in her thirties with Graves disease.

The CDR3 reads CATSGDGGKKLFF. The CDR3 nucleotides are TGTGCCACTTCGGGGGATGGCGGTAAAAAACTGTTTTTT. The rearrangement links TRBV3-1 to TRBJ1-4; D may be TRBD1 (5 bases). CDR1 is LGHDT and CDR2 is YNNKEL in the germline V gene (reference sequence). The CDR3 is 13 amino acids. Trimming stripped 10 bases from V and 9 bases from J, with 18 bases between.